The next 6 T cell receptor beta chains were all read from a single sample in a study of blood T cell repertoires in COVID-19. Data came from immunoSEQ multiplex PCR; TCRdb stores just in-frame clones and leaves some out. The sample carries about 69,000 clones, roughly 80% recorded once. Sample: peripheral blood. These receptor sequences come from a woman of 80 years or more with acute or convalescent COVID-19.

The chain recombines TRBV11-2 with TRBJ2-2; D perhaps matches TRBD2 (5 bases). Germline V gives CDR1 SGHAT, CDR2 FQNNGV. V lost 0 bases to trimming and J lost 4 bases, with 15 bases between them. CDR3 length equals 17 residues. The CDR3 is CASSLDMLARVTGELFF. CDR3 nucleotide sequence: TGTGCCAGCAGCTTAGATATGCTAGCCCGTGTCACCGGGGAGCTGTTTTTT.

This CDR3 is CAWSVTGGREKLFF. The CDR3 nucleotides are TGTGCCTGGAGTGTAACAGGGGGCCGTGAAAAACTGTTTTTT. This chain links TRBV30 with TRBJ1-4, with 9 bases aligning to TRBD1. This CDR3 is built from 14 residues. The germline gives CDR1 GTSNPN, CDR2 SVGIG (reference sequence). V shed 0 bases, J shed 7 bases, and the junction held 3 bases outside the gene matches. Full variable domain (remainder filled in from reference TRBV30 and TRBJ1-4): SQTIHQWPATLVQPVGSPLSLECTVEGTSNPNLYWYRQAAGRGLQLLFYSVGIGQISSEVPQNLSASRPQDRQFILSSKKLLLSDSGFYLCAWSVTGGREKLFFGSGTQLSVL.

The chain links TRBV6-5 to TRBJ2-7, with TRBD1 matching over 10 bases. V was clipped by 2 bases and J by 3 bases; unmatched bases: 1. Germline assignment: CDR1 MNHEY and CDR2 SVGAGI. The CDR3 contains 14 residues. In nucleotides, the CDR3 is TGTGCCAGCAGTTACCGGGACAGGGGCTACGAGCAGTACTTC. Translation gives CASSYRDRGYEQYF.

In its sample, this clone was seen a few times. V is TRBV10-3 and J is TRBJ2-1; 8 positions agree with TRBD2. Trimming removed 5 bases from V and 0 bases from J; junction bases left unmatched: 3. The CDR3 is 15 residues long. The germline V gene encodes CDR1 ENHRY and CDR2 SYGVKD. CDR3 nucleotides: TGTGCCATCAGTCCGGGAGGGAGCTCCTACAATGAGCAGTTCTTC. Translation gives CAISPGGSSYNEQFF.

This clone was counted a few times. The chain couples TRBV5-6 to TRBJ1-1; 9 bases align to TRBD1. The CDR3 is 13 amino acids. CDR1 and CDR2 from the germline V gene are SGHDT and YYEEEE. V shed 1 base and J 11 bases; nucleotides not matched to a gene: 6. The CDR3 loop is CASSLWDRVNAFF. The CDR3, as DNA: TGTGCCAGCAGCTTGTGGGACAGGGTTAACGCTTTCTTT.

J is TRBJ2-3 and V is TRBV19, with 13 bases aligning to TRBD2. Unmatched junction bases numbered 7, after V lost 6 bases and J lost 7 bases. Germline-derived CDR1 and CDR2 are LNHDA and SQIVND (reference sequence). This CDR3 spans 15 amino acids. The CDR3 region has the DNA TGTGCCAGTAGAAAACTAGCGGGGGGGCCCCATACGCAGTATTTT. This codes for CASRKLAGGPHTQYF.